A single sample is the source of the 10 T cell receptor beta chains below, sequenced in a study of early T cells in non-severe SARS-CoV-2 infection. TCRdb re-derived calls from the 5' RACE reads in MiXCR, one entry per CDR3 protein. The sample records around 50,000 distinct CDR3 sequences, roughly 4.5% being singletons. Sequenced: whole blood. The receptors derive from an adult who was a healthcare worker with PCR-confirmed SARS-CoV-2 infection or an uninfected control (not recorded which).

This clonotype was observed a few times. The chain is built from TRBV6-2 or TRBV6-3 and TRBJ2-2; 7 nucleotides agree with TRBD1. The CDR3 spans 13 residues. V trimming: 7 bases; J trimming: 3 bases; junction bases outside the gene matches: 2. Germline values: CDR1 MNHEY, CDR2 SVGEGT. CDR3 region: CASTGGYTGELFF. The CDR3, as DNA: TGTGCCAGCACAGGGGGATACACCGGGGAGCTGTTTTTT.

This clonotype has ten or more counts. The V and J genes are TRBV20-1 and TRBJ2-1; no definite D call. Germline values: CDR1 DFQATT, CDR2 SNEGSKA (reference sequence). This CDR3 is built from 14 residues. The germline V and J ends were trimmed by 1 base and 4 bases, with 11 bases remaining between them. The CDR3 DNA reads TGCAGTGCTAGAGTATCAGCGCCATACAATGAGCAGTTCTTC. Its translation is CSARVSAPYNEQFF.

This clonotype was observed many times. The V gene is TRBV27, the J gene TRBJ2-2; TRBD2 might be the D (6 bases). The V end lost 3 bases, the J end lost 5 bases, and 13 bases lay between the germline ends. CDR1 and CDR2 from the germline V gene are MNHEY and SMNVEV (reference sequence). CDR3 length: 15 residues. The CDR3 loop reads CASSFGGARTGELFF. For the CDR3, the DNA is TGTGCCAGCAGTTTCGGAGGGGCAAGGACCGGGGAGCTGTTTTTT.

In the case of this clonotype: This may stem from a read error, because a much larger clone lies one nucleotide away. This rearrangement joins TRBV7-2 to TRBJ2-2; 7 bases are shared with TRBD1. This CDR3 comprises 13 residues. In germline, CDR1 is SGHTA, CDR2 FQGNSA. With 9 bases clipped from V and 9 bases from J, the junction kept 10 bases outside the gene matches. The CDR3 loop is CASRFTGARELFF. CDR3 bases: TGTGCCAGTCGCTTCACAGGGGCCAGGGAGCTGTTTTTT.

The chain carries TRBV27 and TRBJ2-1; 10 bases are shared with TRBD1. The germline CDR1 and CDR2 sequences are MNHEY and SMNVEV (reference sequence). The J segment lost 6 bases and the V segment lost 4 bases, leaving 6 bases of the junction unmatched. The CDR3 contains 15 residues. As DNA, the CDR3 is TGTGCCAGCAGTTGGGACAGGGGATTCTCCAATGAGCAGTTCTTC. Protein product: CASSWDRGFSNEQFF.

Many counts were recorded for this clonotype. The V gene is TRBV20-1, the J gene TRBJ2-5, with D possibly TRBD2 on 5 matching bases. The CDR3 is made up of 13 amino acids. V was pared by 5 bases and J by 1 base, with 11 bases between. The germline V gene encodes CDR1 DFQATT and CDR2 SNEGSKA (reference sequence). The CDR3 nucleotides are TGCAGTGCTGAATCCACTAGCCAAGAGACCCAGTACTTC. It translates to CSAESTSQETQYF.

In this sample, this clonotype turned up many times. The chain couples TRBV11-2 to TRBJ1-1; D ambiguous. Looked up from germline, CDR1 is SGHAT and CDR2 is FQNNGV. Trimming shortened V by 4 bases and J by 4 bases, and 16 bases separated the two germline ends. The CDR3 sequence is 15 residues long. CDR3 nucleotides: TGTGCCAGCAGCTCCTCCGACCACAAGGGCACTGAAGCTTTCTTT. Translating gives CASSSSDHKGTEAFF.

This clonotype was seen only a few times. The chain employs TRBV11-2 and TRBJ2-1; a possible D gene is TRBD1 (7 bases). The CDR3 is 16 amino acids. Germline V gives CDR1 SGHAT, CDR2 FQNNGV. V lost 7 bases and J lost 5, with 21 bases in between. CDR3 sequence reads: CASTKGASASHNEQFF. The CDR3 DNA sequence: TGTGCCAGCACAAAGGGGGCTAGCGCTTCCCACAATGAGCAGTTCTTC.

The table lists this clonotype with many counts. The chain is built from TRBV2 and TRBJ2-1, with TRBD2 matching 15 bases. Germline CDR1 is SNHLY and CDR2 is FYNNEI. Trimming at V came to 10 bases and at J to 13 bases, leaving 8 bases not matched to a gene. The CDR3 sequence is 13 residues long. In nucleotides, the CDR3 is TGTGCCACAACCGGGACTAGCGGGAGGATTCAGTTCTTC. This translates into CATTGTSGRIQFF.

In its sample, this clonotype was seen many times. The DNA of the CDR3 is TGTGCCAGCAGCTTTCGACCGGCGATCTCAGGCGATACGCAGTATTTT. Its translation: CASSFRPAISGDTQYF. The chain couples TRBV5-4 to TRBJ2-3; unclear D gene. The CDR3 extends over 16 amino acids. V was shortened by 2 bases and J by 6 bases, with 19 bases between the two germline ends. Germline lookup yields CDR1 SGHNT and CDR2 YYREEE (reference sequence).